This T cell receptor beta chain came from a study of post-analysis software for immune sequencing data. Overall study context: Recorded disease courses covered relapsing-remitting, secondary progressive and progressive-relapsing multiple sclerosis. Some patients had no subtype annotation.

Unique molecular identifiers tagged the TCR beta cDNA libraries. Input of about 0.95 to 11 million T cells yielded 500,000 to 550,000 cDNA molecules. TCRdb redid the calling of the PCR reads with MiXCR, one entry per CDR3 protein. Of roughly 600,000 distinct CDR3 sequences listed, roughly 45% are singletons. This clonotype was counted a few times. Its antigen is unknown. Study-wide findings and caveats: TRBV5-6, TRBV5-1 and TRBV20-1 were among roughly five TRBV segments more frequent in patients than controls. There was significantly lower normalized Chao1 diversity in multiple sclerosis patients than in controls. Those samples that were prepared in the same batch co-clustered strongly by F measure.

Germline-derived CDR1 and CDR2 are SGHRS and YFSETQ. CDR3 length: 16 amino acids. J gave up 7 bases and V 4 bases, and 11 bases lay outside the gene matches. The clonotype originates from a girl between 5 and 17 years old with multiple sclerosis. Sequenced sample: blood. This chain connects TRBV5-1 to TRBJ2-1; 10 positions agree with TRBD2. The CDR3 region is CASSGKREGRMNEQFF. As DNA, the CDR3 is TGCGCCAGCAGCGGCAAGCGGGAGGGCCGAATGAATGAGCAGTTCTTC.